Listed below are T cell receptor beta chains from one sample, sequenced in a study of blood T cell repertoires in COVID-19. Generated by immunoSEQ multiplex PCR, the TCRdb table keeps only in-frame clones and is missing some. The table has roughly 47,000 clones, roughly nine tenths seen once. The sequenced sample consisted of peripheral blood. These receptors all stem from a man between 65 and 80 years old with active COVID-19. Each CDR3 is given with its conserved first and last residue. The order of the fields is V gene, clone size, J gene, D gene, CDR3 length, CDR3 DNA, CDR3 protein. The D gene is left open where the match is weak. Clone size is not always given. Where it is, it says once, few, many or a class for expanded clones.

V gene: TRBV9
clone size: NA
J gene: TRBJ1-1
D gene: TRBD1
CDR3 length: 15
CDR3 DNA: TGTGCCAGCAGCCCCCAGGGGGGAGAGAACACTGAAGCTTTCTTT
CDR3 protein: CASSPQGGENTEAFF

V gene: TRBV19
clone size: NA
J gene: TRBJ1-2
D gene: NA
CDR3 length: 15
CDR3 DNA: TGTGCCAGTACCTCTACAGGGAATAAGAACTATGGCTACACCTTC
CDR3 protein: CASTSTGNKNYGYTF

V gene: TRBV11-2
clone size: NA
J gene: TRBJ2-7
D gene: NA
CDR3 length: 15
CDR3 DNA: TGTGCCAGCAGCTTAGCTGCAGGGCCCTTCTACGAGCAGTACTTC
CDR3 protein: CASSLAAGPFYEQYF

V gene: TRBV5-8
clone size: NA
J gene: TRBJ1-2
D gene: NA
CDR3 length: 14
CDR3 DNA: TGTGCCAGCAGCTTGTATTCCGCTAACTATGGCTACACCTTC
CDR3 protein: CASSLYSANYGYTF

V gene: TRBV5-6
clone size: NA
J gene: TRBJ2-1
D gene: NA
CDR3 length: 12
CDR3 DNA: TGTGCCAGCAGCCTCGACTCCGGTGAGCAGTTCTTC
CDR3 protein: CASSLDSGEQFF

V gene: TRBV27
clone size: NA
J gene: TRBJ2-3
D gene: TRBD2
CDR3 length: 18
CDR3 DNA: TGTGCCAGCAGTCTAACTCCCAGGACTAGCGGATACACAGATACGCAGTATTTT
CDR3 protein: CASSLTPRTSGYTDTQYF

V gene: TRBV28
clone size: NA
J gene: TRBJ1-5
D gene: TRBD1
CDR3 length: 13
CDR3 DNA: TGTGCCACCAGGGACAGGAGGGCTCAGCCCCAGCATTTT
CDR3 protein: CATRDRRAQPQHF

V gene: TRBV7-8
clone size: NA
J gene: TRBJ1-2
D gene: TRBD1
CDR3 length: 14
CDR3 DNA: TGTGCCAGCAGCTCCCAGACAGGGGAGAGGGGCTACACCTTC
CDR3 protein: CASSSQTGERGYTF

V gene: TRBV4-2
clone size: once
J gene: TRBJ2-1
D gene: TRBD2
CDR3 length: 15
CDR3 DNA: TGTGCCAGCAGCACCCGCGGCGGGGGACCAAATGAGCAGTTCTTC
CDR3 protein: CASSTRGGGPNEQFF

V gene: TRBV4-3
clone size: NA
J gene: TRBJ2-3
D gene: TRBD2
CDR3 length: 14
CDR3 DNA: TGCGCCAGCAGCCAAGTAGTGTCCAGCGGGGGACAGTATTTT
CDR3 protein: CASSQVVSSGGQYF

V gene: TRBV21-1
clone size: few
J gene: TRBJ1-5
D gene: NA
CDR3 length: 12
CDR3 DNA: TGTGCCAGCAGCCAACAGGCCCAGCCCCAGCATTTT
CDR3 protein: CASSQQAQPQHF

V gene: TRBV11-3
clone size: NA
J gene: TRBJ2-5
D gene: NA
CDR3 length: 13
CDR3 DNA: TGTGCCAGCAGCCAGGACAGACAAGAGACCCAGTACTTC
CDR3 protein: CASSQDRQETQYF

V gene: TRBV9
clone size: NA
J gene: TRBJ1-6
D gene: NA
CDR3 length: 15
CDR3 DNA: TGTGCCAGCAGCTCAGGGGACGGCTATAATTCACCCCTCCACTTT
CDR3 protein: CASSSGDGYNSPLHF

V gene: TRBV6-2/TRBV6-3
clone size: NA
J gene: TRBJ2-5
D gene: NA
CDR3 length: 14
CDR3 DNA: TGTGCCAGCAGTTACGTATCGGGGAGGGAGACCCAGTACTTC
CDR3 protein: CASSYVSGRETQYF